Below, 23 T cell receptor beta chains from the same sample are listed, as sequenced in a study of blood T cell repertoires in COVID-19. Measured with immunoSEQ multiplex PCR; TCRdb has only the in-frame clones, and not every one. The top ten clones hold around 3.2% of a sample with 150,000 to 200,000 clones, around 84% of them seen once. Sequenced material: peripheral blood. These receptors were obtained from a human donor with acute or convalescent COVID-19. The donor label of this sample is uncertain.

CDR3: CASSLWGRAGEGNEQFF. The CDR3 DNA reads as TGTGCCAGCAGCTTATGGGGCCGGGCAGGGGAGGGCAATGAGCAGTTCTTC. V usage is TRBV7-8 and J usage is TRBJ2-1; possible D gene TRBD2, 7 bases. The CDR3 sequence is 17 residues long. Germline loops: CDR1 SGHVS, CDR2 FQNEAQ. Trimming took off 2 bases at V and 6 bases at J, with 20 bases between the two ends.

The chain is built from TRBV24-1 and TRBJ1-2; 10 positions match TRBD1. The junction had 9 bases not matched to a gene; V was cut back by 8 bases and J by 7 bases. Germline-derived CDR1 and CDR2 are KGHDR and SFDVKD. The CDR3 is 14 residues long. In DNA form, the CDR3 reads TGTGCCACCAAATTGGACAGGGGGTCCCCTGGCTACACCTTC. It translates to CATKLDRGSPGYTF.

The chain links TRBV5-1 to TRBJ1-3; maybe TRBD1 (5 bases). Trimming shortened V by 6 bases and J by 6 bases, and 16 bases separated the two germline ends. Germline CDR1 and CDR2: SGHRS and YFSETQ. CDR3 length: 14 residues. The CDR3: CASKGESGVNTIYF. CDR3 DNA: TGCGCCAGCAAAGGAGAGTCGGGGGTAAACACCATATATTTT.

The V and J genes are TRBV4-3 and TRBJ2-7, with 8 bases fitting TRBD1. This CDR3 has 14 residues. The ends lost 0 bases at V and 6 bases at J; junction bases unmatched: 4. CDR1 LGHNA and CDR2 YSLEER come from the germline V gene. CDR3 nucleotides: TGCGCCAGCAGCCAAGATACAGGACAGGGCGAGCAGTACTTC. It encodes CASSQDTGQGEQYF.

This clone was seen once. J is TRBJ1-3 and V is TRBV28; D call uncertain. The V end lost 6 bases, the J end lost 2 bases, and 14 bases lay between the germline ends. The CDR3 totals 15 residues. Per germline, CDR1 MDHEN and CDR2 SYDVKM. In nucleotides, the CDR3 is TGTGCCAGCAGCACGAGAGCACCCGCTGGAAACACCATATATTTT. As protein: CASSTRAPAGNTIYF.

The chain links TRBV11-2 to TRBJ1-1; D perhaps matches TRBD1 (6 bases). V shed 5 bases and J shed 5 bases, with 15 bases lying between them. The CDR3 runs 14 residues. The germline V gene encodes CDR1 SGHAT and CDR2 FQNNGV. The CDR3 sequence: CASSHSGGTTEAFF. CDR3 nucleotide sequence: TGTGCCAGCAGCCATTCCGGGGGGACAACTGAAGCTTTCTTT.

Written as DNA, the CDR3 is TGTGCCAGCTCCCTTGAGGAGGAGCAGTTCTTC. It codes for CASSLEEEQFF. The chain recombines TRBV18 with TRBJ2-1; the D is unclear. The CDR3 is 11 residues long. Trimming pared 6 bases from V and 10 bases from J, leaving 10 bases between. Germline V gene sequence: CDR1 KGHSH, CDR2 LQKENI.

This chain connects TRBV9 to TRBJ2-1, with D hard to call. With 0 bases removed from V and 4 bases from J, the gap between germline ends came to 8 bases. This CDR3 region has 14 residues. The germline V gene has CDR1 SGDLS and CDR2 YYNGEE. CDR3 sequence (DNA): TGTGCCAGCAGCGTAGGGCTGAATTACAATGAGCAGTTCTTC. It specifies CASSVGLNYNEQFF.

The DNA of the CDR3 is TGTGCCAGCAGCTCGGGACAGGGGGCTGGAAACACCATATATTTT. This translates into CASSSGQGAGNTIYF. The rearrangement uses TRBV7-2 and TRBJ1-3; 11 bases line up with TRBD1. Germline V gene data show CDR1 as SGHTA and CDR2 as FQGNSA. This CDR3 has 15 amino acids. The V and J ends lost 4 bases and 2 bases, in that order; junction bases with no gene match: 1.

CDR3 region: CASSIGAARRDQPQHF. In DNA form, the CDR3 reads TGTGCCAGTAGTATAGGAGCCGCCCGCCGGGATCAGCCCCAGCATTTT. The chain combines TRBV19 with TRBJ1-5; D ambiguous. Germline-derived CDR1 and CDR2 are LNHDA and SQIVND (reference sequence). The V gene lost 1 base and the J gene lost 5 bases, with 15 bases spanning the gap. This CDR3 has 16 amino acids.

The chain is built from TRBV2 and TRBJ1-2, with 7 positions matching TRBD1. CDR3 length: 13 amino acids. Per germline, CDR1 SNHLY and CDR2 FYNNEI. The ends lost 10 bases at V and 2 bases at J; junction bases unmatched: 7. The CDR3 bases are TGTGCCACCTCCGGACAGGCCAACTATGGCTACACCTTC. Its protein is CATSGQANYGYTF.

The chain employs TRBV2 and TRBJ2-3; no clear D. The germline V and J ends were trimmed by 3 bases and 4 bases, with 8 bases remaining between them. This CDR3 spans 13 amino acids. From germline, CDR1 is SNHLY and CDR2 FYNNEI. CDR3 coding DNA: TGTGCCAGCAGTGATCTAGTATCAGATACGCAGTATTTT. It yields the protein CASSDLVSDTQYF.

V gene TRBV4-3 combines with J gene TRBJ2-3, with TRBD1 matching 7 bases. J gave up 8 bases and V 0 bases, and 14 bases lay outside the gene matches. This CDR3 contains 17 residues. Germline V CDR1 and CDR2: LGHNA, YSLEER. CDR3 loop: CASSQDKGQVLSVTQYF. The CDR3 DNA reads TGCGCCAGCAGCCAAGATAAAGGACAGGTACTTTCTGTTACGCAGTATTTT.

The rearrangement joins TRBV3-1 (or the pseudogene TRBV3-2) to TRBJ1-5; D is possibly TRBD1 (6 bases). The germline CDR1 and CDR2 sequences are LGHDT and YNNKEL (reference sequence). CDR3 length: 16 residues. V shed 4 bases and J shed 0 bases, with 13 bases lying between them. CDR3 region: CASSLATGDSNQPQHF. The CDR3 coding sequence is TGTGCCAGCAGCCTCGCGACAGGAGATAGCAATCAGCCCCAGCATTTT.

V usage is TRBV28 and J usage is TRBJ1-1, with 7 bases aligning to TRBD1. With V trimmed by 3 bases and J by 0 bases, 1 base remained unmatched. The CDR3 sequence is 14 residues long. The germline V gene encodes CDR1 MDHEN and CDR2 SYDVKM. CDR3 nucleotides: TGTGCCAGCAGTTTGACAGGGTTGAACACTGAAGCTTTCTTT. Residues: CASSLTGLNTEAFF. The whole variable domain, remainder taken from reference TRBV28 and TRBJ1-1, is DVKVTQSSRYLVKRTGEKVFLECVQDMDHENMFWYRQDPGLGLRLIYFSYDVKMKEKGDIPEGYSVSREKKERFSLILESASTNQTSMYLCASSLTGLNTEAFFGQGTRLTVV.

The rearrangement joins TRBV9 to TRBJ1-1, with D unresolved. Looked up from germline, CDR1 is SGDLS and CDR2 is YYNGEE. Trimming removed 1 base from V and 2 bases from J, with 12 bases in between. The CDR3 contains 15 residues. The CDR3 coding sequence is TGTGCCAGCAGCGTATCAGCAGGAGGCAACACTGAAGCTTTCTTT. Translated: CASSVSAGGNTEAFF.

The rearrangement joins TRBV27 to TRBJ2-6; D gene ambiguous. V was shortened by 6 bases and J by 4 bases, with 7 bases between the two germline ends. The CDR3 spans 13 residues. Germline assignment: CDR1 MNHEY and CDR2 SMNVEV (reference sequence). For the CDR3, the DNA is TGTGCCAGCAGCGTCTCGGGGGCCAACGTCCTGACTTTC. It encodes CASSVSGANVLTF.

This chain connects TRBV5-8 to TRBJ1-5; D is perhaps TRBD1 (5 bases). Germline V gives CDR1 SGHTS, CDR2 YDEGEE. Trimming cost V 4 bases and J 5 bases, with 16 bases left between them. The CDR3 extends over 15 amino acids. The CDR3 loop reads CASSLTVPGDQPQHF. In DNA form, the CDR3 reads TGTGCCAGCAGCCTGACAGTGCCGGGGGATCAGCCCCAGCATTTT.

The J gene is TRBJ1-1, the V gene TRBV6-4; 12 bases agree with TRBD1. CDR1 and CDR2 from the germline V gene are MRHNA and SNTAGT. This CDR3 is 18 amino acids long. V was clipped by 5 bases and J by 5 bases; unmatched bases: 15. The CDR3 region has the DNA TGTGCCAGCAGTCGTAAAACGGGACAGGGGGCCCTGGGGACTGAAGCTTTCTTT. Its protein is CASSRKTGQGALGTEAFF.

The chain is built from TRBV6-6 and TRBJ2-5, with D tentatively TRBD1 (6 bases). The CDR3 runs to 13 residues. The germline V and J ends were trimmed by 8 bases and 1 base, with 11 bases remaining between them. CDR1 is MNHNY, CDR2 SVGAGI, per germline (reference sequence). CDR3: CASVGQSQETQYF. As DNA, the CDR3 is TGTGCCAGCGTCGGACAGAGCCAAGAGACCCAGTACTTC.

The J gene is TRBJ1-5, the V gene TRBV27, with TRBD1 matching over 8 bases. The CDR3 spans 16 residues. J was trimmed by 4 bases and V by 6 bases; bases with no gene match: 11. The germline gives CDR1 MNHEY, CDR2 SMNVEV (reference sequence). The CDR3 loop is CASSQYGQGRNQPQHF. Here the CDR3 DNA reads TGTGCCAGCAGCCAATACGGACAGGGCAGGAATCAGCCCCAGCATTTT.

The chain combines TRBV5-1 with TRBJ1-6; no definite D call. The CDR3 covers 15 residues. The germline V gene encodes CDR1 SGHRS and CDR2 YFSETQ. Trimming removed 0 bases from V and 7 bases from J, with 11 bases in between. The CDR3 DNA reads TGCGCCAGCAGCTTGGAGAGGACGGGAAATTCACCCCTCCACTTT. Protein sequence: CASSLERTGNSPLHF.

The rearrangement links TRBV21-1 to TRBJ2-7; TRBD1 is the table's D call, not checked against the DNA. TRBV21-1 is a pseudogene segment. The CDR3 has 15 residues. The CDR3: CASSKRWSGTYEQYF. The CDR3 DNA sequence: TGTGCCAGCAGCAAAAGGTGGTCAGGGACCTACGAGCAGTACTTC.